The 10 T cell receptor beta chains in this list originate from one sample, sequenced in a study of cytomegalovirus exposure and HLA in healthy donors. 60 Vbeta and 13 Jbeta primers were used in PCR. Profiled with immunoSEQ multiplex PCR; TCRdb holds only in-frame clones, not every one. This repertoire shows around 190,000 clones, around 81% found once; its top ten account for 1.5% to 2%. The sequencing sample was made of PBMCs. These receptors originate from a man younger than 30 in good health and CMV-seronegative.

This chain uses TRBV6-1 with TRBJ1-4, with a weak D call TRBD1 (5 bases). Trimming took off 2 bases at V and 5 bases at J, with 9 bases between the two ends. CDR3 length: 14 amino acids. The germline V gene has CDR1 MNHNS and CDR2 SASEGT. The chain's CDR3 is CASSEFDRNEKLFF. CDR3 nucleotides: TGTGCCAGCAGTGAATTCGACAGAAATGAAAAACTGTTTTTT.

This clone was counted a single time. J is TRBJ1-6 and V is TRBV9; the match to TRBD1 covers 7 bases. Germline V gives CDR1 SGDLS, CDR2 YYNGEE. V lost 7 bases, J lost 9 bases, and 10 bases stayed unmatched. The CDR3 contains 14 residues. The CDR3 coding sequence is TGTGCCAGCGGAGGTCAGGGGGTGGGTTCACCCCTCCACTTT. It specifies CASGGQGVGSPLHF.

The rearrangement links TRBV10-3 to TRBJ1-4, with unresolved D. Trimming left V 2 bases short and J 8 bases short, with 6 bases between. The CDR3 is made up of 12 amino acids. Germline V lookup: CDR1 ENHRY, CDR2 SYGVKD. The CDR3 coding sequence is TGTGCCATCAGTGAGGGGCTGGAAAAACTGTTTTTT. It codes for CAISEGLEKLFF.

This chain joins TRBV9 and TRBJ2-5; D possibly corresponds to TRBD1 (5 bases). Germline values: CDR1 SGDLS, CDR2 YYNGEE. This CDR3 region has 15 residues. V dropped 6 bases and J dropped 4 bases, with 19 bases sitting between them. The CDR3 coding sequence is TGTGCCAGCACACCAAAGGGGTTTGGGCCAGAGACCCAGTACTTC. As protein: CASTPKGFGPETQYF.

This CDR3 reads CASRRSTVGGGRAKNIQYF. The CDR3 DNA follows: TGTGCCAGCCGTAGGAGTACCGTGGGCGGGGGGCGAGCCAAAAACATTCAGTACTTC. The rearrangement links TRBV2 to TRBJ2-4; 8 bases line up with TRBD2. CDR1 and CDR2 (germline): SNHLY, FYNNEI. This CDR3 has 19 amino acids. J lost 0 bases, V lost 8 bases, and 18 bases had no gene match. Full variable domain (missing parts from reference TRBV2 and TRBJ2-4): EPEVTQTPSHQVTQMGQEVILRCVPISNHLYFYWYRQILGQKVEFLVSFYNNEISEKSEIFDDQFSVERPDGSNFTLKIRSTKLEDSAMYFCASRRSTVGGGRAKNIQYFGAGTRLSVL.

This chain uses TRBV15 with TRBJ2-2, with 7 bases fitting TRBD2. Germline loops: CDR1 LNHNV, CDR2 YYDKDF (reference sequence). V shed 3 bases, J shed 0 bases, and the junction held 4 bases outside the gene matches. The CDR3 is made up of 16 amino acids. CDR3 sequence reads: CATSRLAETNTGELFF. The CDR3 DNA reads TGTGCCACCAGCAGGCTAGCGGAAACGAACACCGGGGAGCTGTTTTTT.

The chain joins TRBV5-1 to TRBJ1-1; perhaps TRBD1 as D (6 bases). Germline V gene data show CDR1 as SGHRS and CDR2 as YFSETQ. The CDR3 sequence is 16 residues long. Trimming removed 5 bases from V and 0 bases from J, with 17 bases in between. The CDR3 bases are TGCGCCAGCAGTCTCCAGGGGCTACAAATGAACACTGAAGCTTTCTTT. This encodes CASSLQGLQMNTEAFF.

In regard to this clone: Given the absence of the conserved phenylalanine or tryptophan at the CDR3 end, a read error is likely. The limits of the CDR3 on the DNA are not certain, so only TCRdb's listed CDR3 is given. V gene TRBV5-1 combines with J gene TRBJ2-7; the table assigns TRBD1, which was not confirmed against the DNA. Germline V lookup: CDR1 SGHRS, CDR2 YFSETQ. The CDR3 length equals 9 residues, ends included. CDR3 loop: CASSPGTGN.

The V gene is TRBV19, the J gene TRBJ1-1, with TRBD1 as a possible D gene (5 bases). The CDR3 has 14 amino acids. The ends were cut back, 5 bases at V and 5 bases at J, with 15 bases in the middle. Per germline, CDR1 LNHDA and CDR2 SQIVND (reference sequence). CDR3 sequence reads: CASSAGTEGTEAFF. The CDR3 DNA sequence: TGTGCCAGTAGTGCCGGGACGGAGGGAACTGAAGCTTTCTTT. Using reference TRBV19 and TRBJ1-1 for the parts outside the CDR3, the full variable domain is DGGITQSPKYLFRKEGQNVTLSCEQNLNHDAMYWYRQDPGQGLRLIYYSQIVNDFQKGDIAEGYSVSREKKESFPLTVTSAQKNPTAFYLCASSAGTEGTEAFFGQGTRLTVV.

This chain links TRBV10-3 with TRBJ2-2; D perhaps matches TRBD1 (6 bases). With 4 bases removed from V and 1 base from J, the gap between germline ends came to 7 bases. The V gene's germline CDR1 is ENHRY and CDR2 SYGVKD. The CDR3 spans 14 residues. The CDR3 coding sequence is TGTGCCATCAGTGGGGGACAGAACACCGGGGAGCTGTTTTTT. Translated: CAISGGQNTGELFF.